Listed here is a single TCR beta chain. Its antigen target is currently unknown. The sample holds no much larger clone one base away, and base qualities are not on file. The data belong to a study of neoadjuvant anti-PD-1 for oral cavity cancer (dated by TCRdb to the early 2020s). With respect to the entire study: Before curative-intent surgical resection, most patients were given three to four biweekly doses of nivolumab at 3 mg/kg. Patients without progression received a fourth nivolumab dose around day 43 and underwent definitive surgical resection on days 50-56. The parent correlative cohort included about a dozen patients, with an approximately 32% response rate. Under RECIST 1.1, patients with complete response, partial response or stable disease were classed as responders, and patients with progression were classed as non-responders. The research as a whole found: Higher pretreatment blood Treg/Th17 ratios correlated with both higher pretreatment blood TCRbeta clonality and lower post-treatment tumor TCRbeta clonality. Only a few patients per response group were included in the TCR analyses, and the authors called for validation in larger cohorts. After neoadjuvant nivolumab, non-responders showed significantly higher T cell clonality (Gini index) in PBMCs than responders did.

According to the germline V gene, CDR1 reads SGHRS and CDR2 reads YFSETQ. V is shortened by 0 bases, J by 1 base, and the region joining them spans 10 bases. The CDR3 spans 15 residues, from the cysteine through the phenylalanine. The kept DNA is CDR3 alone, 45 bases in frame from the first base. The time point tag for this specimen amounts to: after neoadjuvant nivolumab, at surgical resection. None of the patients had received prior systemic or radiation treatment, and all were newly diagnosed with stage II-IVA oral cavity squamous cell carcinoma. The cohort was composed of patients with HPV-negative, locally advanced oral cavity squamous cell carcinoma. Peripheral blood mononuclear cells were analyzed directly and were not maintained or expanded in culture. Samples were obtained from a longitudinal correlative study of a single-arm phase II trial of neoadjuvant nivolumab in oral cavity squamous cell carcinoma. Genomic DNA-based TCRbeta sequencing was performed on subject-matched pre- and post-treatment PBMCs and tumors from three responders and three non-responders. Peripheral blood mononuclear cells were collected once before nivolumab treatment and again after treatment, at the time of surgery. The Maxwell RSC DNA from Cells kit was used to isolate genomic DNA from PBMCs.

PBMC libraries used mostly about 450 ng of input genomic DNA for deep sequencing, with six replicates per sample. Following the manufacturer's instructions, the team built TCRbeta libraries using the immunoSEQ hsTCRbeta kit. An Illumina NovaSeq 6000 S4 flow cell was used to sequence the final libraries, which had first been combined to 3 nM. Concerning the study's data processing: The immunoSEQ Analyzer handled quality control and preprocessing of the raw data. The analysis was limited to productive rearrangements, and each clonotype was defined by a unique CDR3 amino acid sequence. Repertoire clonality was estimated as the Gini-Simpson index, which was computed with the R package tcR. Student's t test was used to compare Gini indices, and Pearson correlation was used to assess associations with tumor size change. In its TCRdb copy, this immuneACCESS table keeps in-frame sequences only and misses some clones. Where compared with another copy, unresolved V genes explain less than half of these, and the others have no known cause. V and J calls and clone size come straight from that table; D and trimming were deduced from the DNA. Counted in this sample were roughly 10,000 clones; around 68% of them appeared once. About 4% of the sample goes to the ten largest clones.

The sequence links TRBV5-1 to TRBJ1-1, and TRBD1 may be the D gene, going by 5 matching bases. This receptor was taken from a person between 40 and 80 years old with oral cavity squamous cell carcinoma. Sequenced here: PBMCs, sampled after nivolumab (anti-PD-1) treatment. The DNA sequence follows: TGCGCCAGCAGCTTGGCAGGGTCTCGGAACACTGAAGCTTTCTTT. Its protein reads: CASSLAGSRNTEAFF.